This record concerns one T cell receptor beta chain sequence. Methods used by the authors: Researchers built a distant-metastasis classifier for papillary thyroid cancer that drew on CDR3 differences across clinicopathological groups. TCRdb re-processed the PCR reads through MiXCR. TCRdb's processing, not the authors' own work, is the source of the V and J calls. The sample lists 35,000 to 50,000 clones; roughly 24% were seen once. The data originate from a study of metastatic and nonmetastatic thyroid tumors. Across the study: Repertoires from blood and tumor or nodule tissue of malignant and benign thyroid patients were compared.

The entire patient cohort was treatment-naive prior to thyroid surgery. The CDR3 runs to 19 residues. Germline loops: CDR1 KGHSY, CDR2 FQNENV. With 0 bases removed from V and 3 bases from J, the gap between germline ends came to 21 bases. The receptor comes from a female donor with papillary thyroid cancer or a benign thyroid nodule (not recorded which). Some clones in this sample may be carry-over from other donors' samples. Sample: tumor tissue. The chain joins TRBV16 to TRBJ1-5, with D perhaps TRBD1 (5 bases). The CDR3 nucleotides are TGTGCCAGCAGCCAATCGAGGGGAGGCTCGACGTCTGACAATCAGCCCCAGCATTTT. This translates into CASSQSRGGSTSDNQPQHF.